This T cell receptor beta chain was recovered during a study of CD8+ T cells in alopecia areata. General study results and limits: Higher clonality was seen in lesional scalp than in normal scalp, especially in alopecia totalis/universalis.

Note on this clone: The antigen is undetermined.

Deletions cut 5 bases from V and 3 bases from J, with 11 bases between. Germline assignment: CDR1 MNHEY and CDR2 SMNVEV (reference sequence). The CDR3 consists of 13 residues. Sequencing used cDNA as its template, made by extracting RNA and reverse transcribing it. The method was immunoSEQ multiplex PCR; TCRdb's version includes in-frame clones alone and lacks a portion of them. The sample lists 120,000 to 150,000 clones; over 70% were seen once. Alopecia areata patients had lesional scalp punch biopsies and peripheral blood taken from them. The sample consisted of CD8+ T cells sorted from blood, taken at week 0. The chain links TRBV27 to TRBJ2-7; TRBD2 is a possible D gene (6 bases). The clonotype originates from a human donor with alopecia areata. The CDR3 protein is CASSQGDFYEQYF. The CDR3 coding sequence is TGTGCCAGCAGTCAAGGGGACTTCTACGAGCAGTACTTC.